The T cell receptor beta chain under discussion was sequenced for a study of cytomegalovirus exposure and HLA in healthy donors. This clone was detected once. The protocol was immunoSEQ multiplex PCR, while the TCRdb copy is restricted to in-frame clones and leaves out a portion. This table has roughly 260,000 clones, 90% appearing once. While the first cohort had over 650 subjects, the donors belonged to the separate validation cohort of over a hundred subjects. Sequencing was carried out using PBMCs. The clonotype originates from a woman younger than 35 in good health and CMV-seronegative.

CDR3 in amino acids: CASSNRGYRLNEKLFF. Written as DNA, the CDR3 is TGTGCCAGCAGCAATAGGGGGTACAGGCTTAATGAAAAACTGTTTTTT. This rearrangement joins TRBV21-1 to TRBJ1-4; the table's D call, TRBD1, was not checked against the DNA. TRBV21-1 corresponds to a pseudogene. The CDR3 is 16 amino acids.